Listed below are T cell receptor beta chains from one sample, sequenced in a study of shared clonotypes between healthy human individuals. The method was immunoSEQ multiplex PCR; TCRdb's version includes in-frame clones alone and lacks a portion of them. The table lists some 2.1 million clones, approximately 92% of them singletons. Sequenced: naive CD8+ T cells from PBMCs. These receptors all stem from a man between 18 and 29 years old in good health. Some clones in this sample may be carry-over from other donors' samples. Each CDR3 is given with its conserved first and last residue. A D gene is named only where the DNA matches it firmly.

d_call j_call v_call cdr3_nt cdr3_aa
. TRBJ1-1 TRBV14 TGTGCCAGCAGCCAAGTTCACAGGGAAATTGTCGCTGAAGCTTTCTTT CASSQVHREIVAEAFF
. TRBJ2-5 TRBV6-5 TGTGCCAGCAGTTACCTTCGCGGTTCTCAAGAGACCCAGTACTTC CASSYLRGSQETQYF
TRBD1 TRBJ2-7 TRBV6-1 TGTGCCAGCAGAATGGGACAGGGGGCAACTTACGAGCAGTACTTC CASRMGQGATYEQYF
. TRBJ2-4 TRBV7-9 TGTGCCAGCAGCTTTATTCTCGGGGGCGACGTCAAAAACATTCAGTACTTC CASSFILGGDVKNIQYF
. TRBJ2-6 TRBV9 TGTGCCAGCAGCGTACCCAGGGACGGAAGCTCTGGGGCCAACGTCCTGACTTTC CASSVPRDGSSGANVLTF
. TRBJ2-7 TRBV29-1 TGCAGCGTTACTCGTTCCCAAACGGGAACCTACGAGCAGTACTTC CSVTRSQTGTYEQYF
. TRBJ2-1 TRBV28 TGTGCCAGCAGTCCGCTCCTAATGCCCCTCTCCTACAATGAGCAGTTCTTC CASSPLLMPLSYNEQFF
TRBD2 TRBJ2-1 TRBV5-1 TGCGCCAGCAGCTTGGCCCCTAGCGGGATGACCTACAATGAGCAGTTCTTC CASSLAPSGMTYNEQFF
. TRBJ1-2 TRBV15 TGTGCCACCAGCAGAGATCGGTCGGGAGGAAGAGAGTATGGCTACACCTTC CATSRDRSGGREYGYTF
TRBD2 TRBJ2-7 TRBV14 TGTGCCAGCAGCCGGAGTAGCGGGAGATTGTACGAGCAGTACTTC CASSRSSGRLYEQYF
TRBD2 TRBJ2-7 TRBV6-6 TGTGCCAGCACTGAAAGAGCGGGAGCCCTCGAGCAGTACTTC CASTERAGALEQYF
. TRBJ2-5 TRBV7-9 TGTGCCAGCAGCCGCACTGGAGAGGCCCAGTACTTC CASSRTGEAQYF
. TRBJ2-3 TRBV28 TGTGCCAGCAGTTTATTCAGGGAAGAGGATACGCAGTATTTT CASSLFREEDTQYF
. TRBJ2-2 TRBV9 TGTGCCAGCAGCGTAGGACGCGGGGAGCTGTTTTTT CASSVGRGELFF
. TRBJ2-5 TRBV28 TGTGCCAGCAGTTTCCGGGCCGACGGCCAAGAGACCCAGTACTTC CASSFRADGQETQYF
. TRBJ1-4 TRBV7-9 TGTGCCAGCAGCCTTAGTCCGAGGGGTCAAAATGAAAAACTGTTTTTT CASSLSPRGQNEKLFF
. TRBJ2-6 TRBV7-6 TGTGCCAGCGGCGGCGGCCTCGCTGGGGCCAACGTCCTGACTTTC CASGGGLAGANVLTF
TRBD1 TRBJ2-1 TRBV5-5 TGTGCCAGCAGCGGCACACAGGGGAACAATGAGCAGTTCTTC CASSGTQGNNEQFF
. TRBJ2-7 TRBV4-2 TGTGCCAGCAGCCAGTTAGCGGAAGGCTCCTACGAGCAGTACTTC CASSQLAEGSYEQYF
TRBD1 TRBJ1-2 TRBV4-1 TGCGCCAGCAGCCAGCAGGACAGGGCTAACTATGGCTACACCTTC CASSQQDRANYGYTF
. TRBJ1-1 TRBV7-3 TGTGCCAGCAGCCTGGTAGCTCAGGGCACTGAAGCTTTCTTT CASSLVAQGTEAFF
TRBD1 TRBJ2-7 TRBV27 TGTGCCAGCAGGGCTTCCGCCGGGACAGGGTTCTTCGAGCAGTACTTC CASRASAGTGFFEQYF